This T cell receptor (beta chain) derives from a study of blood T cell repertoires in COVID-19. V shed 6 bases and J shed 0 bases, with 14 bases lying between them. This CDR3 contains 16 residues. The V gene's germline CDR1 is MNHEY and CDR2 SVGEGT. Per the authors' pipeline: By means of reference gene primer amplification, nucleated cell counts were estimated. Sequenced by immunoSEQ multiplex PCR; TCRdb stores in-frame clones only, minus some. That table supplies the V and J calls and clone size; D and trimming were determined from the DNA. The sample carries 140,000 to 150,000 clones, roughly 89% recorded once. Participants came from roughly 25 US areas, aged roughly 18 to 90 years.

The sequencing sample was made of PBMCs or T cells enriched from blood (not recorded which). V usage is TRBV6-2 or TRBV6-3 and J usage is TRBJ1-4, with no clear D. This TCR was sampled from a woman between 50 and 59 years old who had been exposed to COVID-19. In nucleotides, the CDR3 is TGTGCCAGCAGCCGGGCCGGCACCGCAACTAATGAAAAACTGTTTTTT. Its translation: CASSRAGTATNEKLFF.